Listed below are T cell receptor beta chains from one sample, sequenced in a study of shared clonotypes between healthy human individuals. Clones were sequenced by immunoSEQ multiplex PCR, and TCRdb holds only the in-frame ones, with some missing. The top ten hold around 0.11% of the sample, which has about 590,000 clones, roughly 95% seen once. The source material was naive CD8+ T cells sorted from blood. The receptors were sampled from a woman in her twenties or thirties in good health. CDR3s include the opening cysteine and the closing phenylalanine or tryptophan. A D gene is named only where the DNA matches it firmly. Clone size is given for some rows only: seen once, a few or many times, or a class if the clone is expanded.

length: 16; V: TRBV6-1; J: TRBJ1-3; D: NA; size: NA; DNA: TGTGCCAGCAGTGAGAGGGAGAACCTCTCTGGAAACACCATATATTTT; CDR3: CASSERENLSGNTIYF
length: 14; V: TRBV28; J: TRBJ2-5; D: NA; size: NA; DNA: TGTGCCAGCAGTTCGGAGGCCTTACGAGAGACCCAGTACTTC; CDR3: CASSSEALRETQYF
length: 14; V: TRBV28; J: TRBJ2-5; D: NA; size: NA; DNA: TGTGCCAGCAACATTAGGAGGTACCAAGAGACCCAGTACTTC; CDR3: CASNIRRYQETQYF
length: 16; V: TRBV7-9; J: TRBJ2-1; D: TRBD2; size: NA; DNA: TGTGCCAGCAGCTTTTCCGGCACGGGAGGTAGGAATGAGCAGTTCTTC; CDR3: CASSFSGTGGRNEQFF
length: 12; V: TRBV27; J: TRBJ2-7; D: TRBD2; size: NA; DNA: TGTGCCAGCAGCCGGGGGGCCTACGAGCAGTACTTC; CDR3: CASSRGAYEQYF
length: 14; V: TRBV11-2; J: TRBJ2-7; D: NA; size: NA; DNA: TGTGCCAGCAGCTTAACATATTTCTCCTACGAGCAGTACTTC; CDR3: CASSLTYFSYEQYF
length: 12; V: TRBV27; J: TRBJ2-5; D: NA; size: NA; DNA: TGTGCCAGCAGGGGAGAAGGGGAGACCCAGTACTTC; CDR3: CASRGEGETQYF
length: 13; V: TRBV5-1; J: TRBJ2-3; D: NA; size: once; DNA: TGCGCCAGCAGCCTGGGAAGCACAGATACGCAGTATTTT; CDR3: CASSLGSTDTQYF
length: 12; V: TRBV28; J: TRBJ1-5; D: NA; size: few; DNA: TGTGCCATCGAGTCGGTCGGGCAGCCCCAGCATTTT; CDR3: CAIESVGQPQHF
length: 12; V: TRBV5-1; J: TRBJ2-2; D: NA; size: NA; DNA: TGCGCCAGCACCACCGGCACCGGGGAGCTGTTTTTT; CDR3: CASTTGTGELFF
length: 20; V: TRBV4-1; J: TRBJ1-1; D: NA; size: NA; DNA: TGCGCCAGCAGCCAAGATGGGCTGGCAGAGATTGCAACCAGGAACACTGAAGCTTTCTTT; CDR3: CASSQDGLAEIATRNTEAFF
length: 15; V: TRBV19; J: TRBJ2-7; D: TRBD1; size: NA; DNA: TGTGCCAGTAGTATAGAACGGACAGGGGGGGGCGAGCAGTACTTC; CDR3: CASSIERTGGGEQYF
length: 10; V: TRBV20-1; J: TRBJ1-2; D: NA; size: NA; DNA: TGCAGTGCTAGAGATGCAGGTTACCTCTTC; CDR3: CSARDAGYLF
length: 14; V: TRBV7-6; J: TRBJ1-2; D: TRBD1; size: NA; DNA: TGTGCCAGCAGCACGCCAGGGGGCGATTTTGGCTACACCTTC; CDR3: CASSTPGGDFGYTF
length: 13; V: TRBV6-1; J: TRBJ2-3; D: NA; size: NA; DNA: TGTGCCAGCAGAACTAGCCTCACAGATACGCAGTATTTT; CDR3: CASRTSLTDTQYF
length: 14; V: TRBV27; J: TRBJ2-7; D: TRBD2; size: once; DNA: TGTGCCAGCAGTTTCTCGAGCGGGACCTACGAGCAGTACTTC; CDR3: CASSFSSGTYEQYF
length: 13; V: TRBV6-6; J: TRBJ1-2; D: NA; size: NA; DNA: TGTGCCAGCAGCTGGCTCGGAGGGGAAGGCTACACCTTC; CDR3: CASSWLGGEGYTF
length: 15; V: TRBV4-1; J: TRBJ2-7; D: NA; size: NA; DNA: TGCGCCAGCAGCCAAGATCTCAGGACGCCCTACGAGCAGTACTTC; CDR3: CASSQDLRTPYEQYF
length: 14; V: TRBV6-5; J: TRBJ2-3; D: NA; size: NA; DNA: TGTGCCAGCAGGCGCCGGGGCCCCGCAGATACGCAGTATTTT; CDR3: CASRRRGPADTQYF
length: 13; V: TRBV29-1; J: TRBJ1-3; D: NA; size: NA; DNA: TGCAGCGTCGATGACAGCTCTGGAAACACCATATATTTT; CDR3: CSVDDSSGNTIYF
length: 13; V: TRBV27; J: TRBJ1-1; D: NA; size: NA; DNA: TGTGCCAGCAGTTTCGGAGACCCCACTGAAGCTTTCTTT; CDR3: CASSFGDPTEAFF
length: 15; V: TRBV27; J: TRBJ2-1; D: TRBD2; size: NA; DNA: TGTGCCAGCAGTCGAGGGACTAGCGGGAGGGATGAGCAGTTCTTC; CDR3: CASSRGTSGRDEQFF
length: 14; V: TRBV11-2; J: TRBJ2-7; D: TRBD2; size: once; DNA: TGTGCCAGCAGCGGCGGGACTAGCGGCTACGAGCAGTACTTC; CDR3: CASSGGTSGYEQYF